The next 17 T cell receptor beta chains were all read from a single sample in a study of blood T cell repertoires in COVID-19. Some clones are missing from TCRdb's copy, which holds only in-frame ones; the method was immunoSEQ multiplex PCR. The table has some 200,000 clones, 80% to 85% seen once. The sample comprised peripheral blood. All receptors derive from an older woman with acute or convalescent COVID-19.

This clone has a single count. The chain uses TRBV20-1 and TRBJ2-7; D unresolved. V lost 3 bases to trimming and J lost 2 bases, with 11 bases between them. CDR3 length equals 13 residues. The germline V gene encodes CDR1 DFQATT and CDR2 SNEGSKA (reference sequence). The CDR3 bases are TGCAGTGCTAGTCTGACACCCGCCTACGAGCAGTACTTC. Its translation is CSASLTPAYEQYF.

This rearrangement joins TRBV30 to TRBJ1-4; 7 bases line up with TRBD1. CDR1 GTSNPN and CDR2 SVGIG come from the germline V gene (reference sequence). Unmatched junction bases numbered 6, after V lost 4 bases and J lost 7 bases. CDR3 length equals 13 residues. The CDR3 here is CAWKQGFFEKLFF. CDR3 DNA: TGTGCCTGGAAACAGGGGTTTTTTGAAAAACTGTTTTTT.

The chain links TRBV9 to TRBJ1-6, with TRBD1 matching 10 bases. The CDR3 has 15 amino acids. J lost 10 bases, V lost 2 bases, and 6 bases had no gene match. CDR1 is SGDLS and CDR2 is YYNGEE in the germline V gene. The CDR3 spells CASSVTGGNDSPLHF. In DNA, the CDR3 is TGTGCCAGCAGCGTGACAGGGGGCAACGACTCACCCCTCCACTTT.

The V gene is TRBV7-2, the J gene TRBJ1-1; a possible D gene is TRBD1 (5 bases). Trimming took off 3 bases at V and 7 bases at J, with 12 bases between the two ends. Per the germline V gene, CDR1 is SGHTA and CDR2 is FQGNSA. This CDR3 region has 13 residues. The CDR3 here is CASSFGGGSEAFF. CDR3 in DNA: TGTGCCAGCAGCTTCGGGGGAGGGAGTGAAGCTTTCTTT.

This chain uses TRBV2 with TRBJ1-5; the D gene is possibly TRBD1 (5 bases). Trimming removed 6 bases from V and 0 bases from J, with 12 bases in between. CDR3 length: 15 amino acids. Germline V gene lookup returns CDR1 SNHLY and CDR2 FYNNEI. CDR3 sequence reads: CASRAQALSNQPQHF. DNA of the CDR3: TGTGCCAGCAGGGCACAGGCACTTAGCAATCAGCCCCAGCATTTT.

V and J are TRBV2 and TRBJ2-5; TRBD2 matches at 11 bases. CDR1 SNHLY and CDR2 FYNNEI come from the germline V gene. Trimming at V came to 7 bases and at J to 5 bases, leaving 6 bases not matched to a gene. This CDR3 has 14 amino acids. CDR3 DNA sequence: TGTGCCAGCAAAACTAGCGGGGGCATCGAGACCCAGTACTTC. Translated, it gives CASKTSGGIETQYF.

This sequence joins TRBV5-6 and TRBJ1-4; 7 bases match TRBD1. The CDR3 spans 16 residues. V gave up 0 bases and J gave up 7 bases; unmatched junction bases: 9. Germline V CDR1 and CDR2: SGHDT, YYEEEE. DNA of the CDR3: TGTGCCAGCAGCTTGGGGATACAGGGGAAAACTGAAAAACTGTTTTTT. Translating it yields CASSLGIQGKTEKLFF.

The CDR3 region is CASSAGTYGYTF. The CDR3 DNA follows: TGTGCCAGCAGCGCCGGGACATATGGCTACACCTTC. The rearrangement joins TRBV6-5 to TRBJ1-2; the D gene is possibly TRBD1 (6 bases). CDR3 length: 12 amino acids. The V end lost 6 bases, the J end lost 5 bases, and 10 bases lay between the germline ends. The germline V gene encodes CDR1 MNHEY and CDR2 SVGAGI.

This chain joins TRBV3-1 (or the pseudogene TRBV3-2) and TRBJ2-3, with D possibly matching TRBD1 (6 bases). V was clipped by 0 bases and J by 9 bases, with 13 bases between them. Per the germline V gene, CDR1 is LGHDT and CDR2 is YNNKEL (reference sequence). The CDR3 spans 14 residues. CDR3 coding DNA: TGTGCCAGCAGCCAAGATTTACACAGGGAAACGCAGTATTTT. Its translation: CASSQDLHRETQYF.

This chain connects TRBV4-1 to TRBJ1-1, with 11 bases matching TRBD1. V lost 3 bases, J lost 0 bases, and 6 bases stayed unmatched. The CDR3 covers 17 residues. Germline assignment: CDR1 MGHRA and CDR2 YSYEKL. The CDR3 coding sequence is TGCGCCAGCAGCCAGGAAGGGACAGGGGGTCTGAACACTGAAGCTTTCTTT. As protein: CASSQEGTGGLNTEAFF.

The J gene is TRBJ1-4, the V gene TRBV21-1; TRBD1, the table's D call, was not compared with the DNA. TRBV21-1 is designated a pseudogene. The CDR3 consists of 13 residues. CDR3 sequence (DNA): TGTGCCAATGAGACAGAATTTAATGAAAAACTGTTTTTT. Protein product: CANETEFNEKLFF.

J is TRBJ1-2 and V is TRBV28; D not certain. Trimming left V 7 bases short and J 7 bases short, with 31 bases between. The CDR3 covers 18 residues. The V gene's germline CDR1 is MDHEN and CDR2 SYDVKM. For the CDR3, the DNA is TGTGCCAGCACAGGTCTGGGAGGGTCGGTGTTTAATTTTCGTGGCTACACCTTC. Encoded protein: CASTGLGGSVFNFRGYTF.

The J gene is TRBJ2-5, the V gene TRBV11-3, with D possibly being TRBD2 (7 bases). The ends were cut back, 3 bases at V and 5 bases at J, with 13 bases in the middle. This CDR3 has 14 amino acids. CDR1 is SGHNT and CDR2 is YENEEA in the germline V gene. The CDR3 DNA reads TGTGCCAGCAGCTTGACGGGGGGCGCTGAGACCCAGTACTTC. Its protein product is CASSLTGGAETQYF.

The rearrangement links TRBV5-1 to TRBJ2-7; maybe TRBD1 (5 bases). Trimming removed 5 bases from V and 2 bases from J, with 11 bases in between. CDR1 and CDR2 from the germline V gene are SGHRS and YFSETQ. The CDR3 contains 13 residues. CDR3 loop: CASSRQGAYEQYF. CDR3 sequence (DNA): TGCGCCAGCAGTAGGCAGGGTGCCTACGAGCAGTACTTC.

The CDR3 DNA is TGTGCCAGCAGGAAGGACAAATCCTCCTACGAGCAGTACTTC. This translates into CASRKDKSSYEQYF. V is TRBV6-6 and J is TRBJ2-7; D may be TRBD1 (5 bases). V was shortened by 6 bases and J by 0 bases, with 12 bases between the two germline ends. The germline V gene has CDR1 MNHNY and CDR2 SVGAGI (reference sequence). This CDR3 is built from 14 residues.

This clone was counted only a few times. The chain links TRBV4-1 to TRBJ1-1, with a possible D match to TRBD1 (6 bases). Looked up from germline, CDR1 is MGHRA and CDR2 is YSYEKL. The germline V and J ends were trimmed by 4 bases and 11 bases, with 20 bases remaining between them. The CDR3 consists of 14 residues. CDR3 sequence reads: CASSPVRQDDGAFF. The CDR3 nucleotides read TGCGCCAGCAGCCCCGTCCGACAGGACGATGGGGCTTTCTTT.

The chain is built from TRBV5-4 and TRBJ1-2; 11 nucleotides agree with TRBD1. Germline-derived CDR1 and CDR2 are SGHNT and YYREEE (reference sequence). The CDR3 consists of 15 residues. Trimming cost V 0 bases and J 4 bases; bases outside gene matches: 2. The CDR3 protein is CASSLVGQGAYGYTF. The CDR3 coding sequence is TGTGCCAGCAGCTTGGTAGGACAGGGGGCCTATGGCTACACCTTC.